This TCR beta chain was captured in a study of T cells after yellow fever vaccination. TCRdb re-derived calls from the 5' RACE reads in MiXCR, one entry per CDR3 protein. The data show 300,000 to 400,000 distinct CDR3 sequences, 8% to 10% seen once. A note on this clonotype: Its target is not known.

The study's findings and limits: A secondary response was less intense yet reached its peak sooner, at day 5 versus 15.

Sequencing used PBMCs, obtained on the day of the first yellow fever vaccination. This TCR derives from a young man who received the YFV17D yellow fever vaccine.

The CDR3 nucleotides read TGCAGTGCTAGCGGGGCGAGGAACACTGAAGCTTTCTTT. Translation: CSASGARNTEAFF. V and J are TRBV20-1 and TRBJ1-1; tentatively, D is TRBD1 (5 bases). Germline values: CDR1 DFQATT, CDR2 SNEGSKA (reference sequence). CDR3 length: 13 amino acids. V lost 3 bases, J lost 1 base, and 9 bases lay in between.